Sequencing of this T cell receptor beta chain was carried out in a study of early stage breast cancer tumors. Study-wide background: Samples were sequenced at 9 to 10-fold average coverage.

Remarks on this clone: The antigen remains unidentified.

CDR1 is SGHNT, CDR2 YYREEE, per germline (reference sequence). With V trimmed by 4 bases and J by 6 bases, 11 bases remained unmatched. The CDR3 totals 18 residues. Using immunoSEQ multiplex PCR, the repertoire was profiled, and TCRdb retains in-frame clones only, with some absent. The profile shows under 75,000 clones, about 74% of them singletons. The study's findings and limits: Enriched TCRB sequences shared across patients were mostly commonly generated sequences. Bulk DNA sequencing of unsorted cells missed chain pairing and markers. Tumors had approximately 2.5-fold higher T cell density than normal breast.

The gene calls are TRBV5-4 and TRBJ2-2, with 14 bases identical to TRBD2. The sequenced sample was blood. This clonotype was sampled from a person aged 30 to 39 with breast cancer. The CDR3 DNA is TGTGCCAGCAGCCCGGGACTAGCGGGAGTAGGAGTGGCCGGGGAGCTGTTTTTT. It specifies CASSPGLAGVGVAGELFF. Using reference TRBV5-4 and TRBJ2-2 for the parts outside the CDR3, the full variable domain is ETGVTQSPTHLIKTRGQQVTLRCSSQSGHNTVSWYQQALGQGPQFIFQYYREEENGRGNFPPRFSGLQFPNYSSELNVNALELDDSALYLCASSPGLAGVGVAGELFFGEGSRLTVL.